A single sample is the source of the 15 T cell receptor beta chains below, sequenced in a study of blood T cell repertoires in COVID-19. The data were produced by immunoSEQ multiplex PCR, yet TCRdb's version contains in-frame clones alone and is incomplete. The repertoire holds approximately 87,000 clones, with more than 80% as singletons. The sequenced material came from peripheral blood. Receptors were obtained from a woman aged 80 or older with acute or convalescent COVID-19.

The chain carries TRBV3-1 (or the pseudogene TRBV3-2) and TRBJ2-6, with D perhaps matching TRBD1 (5 bases). Deletions cut 4 bases from V and 0 bases from J, with 13 bases between. Germline V gives CDR1 LGHDT, CDR2 YNNKEL (reference sequence). The CDR3 loop spans 17 amino acids. CDR3 region: CASSRQFSRSGANVLTF. The CDR3 nucleotides are TGTGCCAGCAGCCGACAGTTTTCCCGCTCTGGGGCCAACGTCCTGACTTTC.

The chain uses TRBV5-6 and TRBJ2-1, with D perhaps TRBD2 (5 bases). The CDR3 has 14 amino acids. Germline V gene sequence: CDR1 SGHDT, CDR2 YYEEEE. V lost 1 base and J lost 1, with 6 bases in between. CDR3 sequence (DNA): TGTGCCAGCAGCTTGCGAGGGTCCTACAATGAGCAGTTCTTC. Residues: CASSLRGSYNEQFF.

This rearrangement joins TRBV21-1 to TRBJ2-3; the D call TRBD1 from the table was never checked on the DNA. TRBV21-1 is reported as a pseudogene. This CDR3 region has 16 residues. CDR3 protein: CASSKGQGPGTDTQYF. In DNA form, the CDR3 reads TGTGCCAGCAGCAAAGGTCAGGGCCCAGGCACAGATACGCAGTATTTT.

This chain connects TRBV7-3 to TRBJ2-5; D is undetermined. The V end lost 0 bases, the J end lost 4 bases, and 6 bases lay between the germline ends. In germline, CDR1 is SGHTA, CDR2 FQGTGA. The length of the CDR3 is 13 residues. The DNA of the CDR3 is TGTGCCAGCAGCTTAACCGCAGGAGAGACCCAGTACTTC. It encodes CASSLTAGETQYF. Full variable domain (missing parts from reference TRBV7-3 and TRBJ2-5): GAGVSQTPSNKVTEKGKYVELRCDPISGHTALYWYRQSLGQGPEFLIYFQGTGAADDSGLPNDRFFAVRPEGSVSTLKIQRTERGDSAVYLCASSLTAGETQYFGPGTRLLVL.

The chain joins TRBV2 to TRBJ2-4; D not resolved. Per germline, CDR1 SNHLY and CDR2 FYNNEI. There are 11 residues in the CDR3. V was trimmed by 8 bases and J by 1 base, leaving 3 bases between them. CDR3 sequence: CASGAKNIQYF. CDR3 bases: TGTGCCAGCGGCGCCAAAAACATTCAGTACTTC. Full variable domain (rest looked up from reference TRBV2 and TRBJ2-4): EPEVTQTPSHQVTQMGQEVILRCVPISNHLYFYWYRQILGQKVEFLVSFYNNEISEKSEIFDDQFSVERPDGSNFTLKIRSTKLEDSAMYFCASGAKNIQYFGAGTRLSVL.

The chain employs TRBV6-6 and TRBJ2-7; 8 bases match TRBD1. The CDR3 spans 14 residues. CDR1 is MNHNY and CDR2 is SVGAGI in the germline V gene (reference sequence). Germline trimming cut 6 bases from V and 5 bases from J; bases unmatched to any gene: 9. For the CDR3, the DNA is TGTGCCAGCAGCAACCGACAGGGGAGCGACGAGCAGTACTTC. Translated, it gives CASSNRQGSDEQYF.

The rearrangement uses TRBV5-6 and TRBJ1-5; no clear D gene. The CDR3 spans 16 residues. Germline CDR1 reads SGHDT; CDR2 reads YYEEEE. V lost 7 bases and J lost 2, with 19 bases in between. This CDR3 is CASGIYGVGGNQPQHF. The CDR3, as DNA: TGTGCCAGCGGTATATACGGGGTAGGAGGCAATCAGCCCCAGCATTTT.

As DNA, the CDR3 is TGTGCCAGCAGCCACGTTTTTCGTTCACCCCTCCACTTT. It codes for CASSHVFRSPLHF. The rearrangement links TRBV14 to TRBJ1-6, with D uncertain. Trimming cost V 3 bases and J 9 bases, with 9 bases left between them. The CDR3 has 13 residues. Germline-derived CDR1 and CDR2 are SGHDN and FVKESK.

This chain uses TRBV5-6 with TRBJ2-5, with TRBD2 matching over 8 bases. Trimming took 4 bases from V and 6 from J; bases not matched to a gene: 14. CDR3 size: 16 residues. CDR1 and CDR2 from the germline V gene are SGHDT and YYEEEE. CDR3 sequence: CASSPQLADAWKTQYF. In nucleotides, the CDR3 is TGTGCCAGCAGCCCCCAACTAGCGGACGCTTGGAAGACCCAGTACTTC.

The chain employs TRBV23-1 and TRBJ1-5; D gene uncertain. TRBV23-1 is filed as an ORF, its function uncertain. The CDR3 runs to 16 residues. Trimming cost V 2 bases and J 1 base, with 12 bases left between them. CDR3 amino acids: CASSQEGLRSNQPQHF. CDR3 coding DNA: TGCGCCAGCAGTCAAGAGGGTCTCCGGAGCAATCAGCCCCAGCATTTT.

This clone came up a few times. The rearrangement links TRBV10-3 to TRBJ1-1, with TRBD1 matching over 8 bases. Germline values: CDR1 ENHRY, CDR2 SYGVKD. The CDR3 length is 17 residues. With V trimmed by 4 bases and J by 0 bases, 10 bases remained unmatched. The DNA for the CDR3 is TGTGCCATCAGTGGAAGACCGGGACAGGCGATGAACACTGAAGCTTTCTTT. Translating gives CAISGRPGQAMNTEAFF.

V gene TRBV11-2 combines with J gene TRBJ2-5, with D possibly TRBD2 on 6 matching bases. The germline V gene has CDR1 SGHAT and CDR2 FQNNGV. This CDR3 comprises 15 residues. V was trimmed by 1 base and J by 9 bases, leaving 18 bases between them. The CDR3 sequence is CASSLAGTPTEAQYF. CDR3 bases: TGTGCCAGCAGCTTAGCCGGGACTCCCACGGAGGCCCAGTACTTC.

This chain uses TRBV30 with TRBJ1-6; D is perhaps TRBD1 (6 bases). Trimming took off 2 bases at V and 12 bases at J, with 14 bases between the two ends. The CDR3 runs to 13 residues. Germline lookup yields CDR1 GTSNPN and CDR2 SVGIG (reference sequence). CDR3 nucleotide sequence: TGTGCCTGGAGTTGGACGGAGGACAGACCCCTCCACTTT. Protein sequence: CAWSWTEDRPLHF.

The V call is TRBV12-5, the J call TRBJ1-6; TRBD1 matches 8 bases. From germline, CDR1 is LGHNT and CDR2 FRNRAP. With V trimmed by 5 bases and J by 8 bases, 2 bases remained unmatched. CDR3 length equals 13 residues. CDR3 bases: TGTGCTAGTGGTAAGGACAGGGATTCACCCCTCCACTTT. Translation gives CASGKDRDSPLHF.

The DNA for the CDR3 is TGTGCCAGTAGGGGGGCGAACTTCCCGAGCTCCTATAATTCACCCCTCCACTTT. Translated: CASRGANFPSSYNSPLHF. The V and J genes are TRBV19 and TRBJ1-6; perhaps TRBD1 as D (6 bases). Germline V gene data show CDR1 as LNHDA and CDR2 as SQIVND (reference sequence). V was cut by 6 bases and J by 0 bases, with 18 bases left in between. The CDR3 loop spans 18 amino acids.